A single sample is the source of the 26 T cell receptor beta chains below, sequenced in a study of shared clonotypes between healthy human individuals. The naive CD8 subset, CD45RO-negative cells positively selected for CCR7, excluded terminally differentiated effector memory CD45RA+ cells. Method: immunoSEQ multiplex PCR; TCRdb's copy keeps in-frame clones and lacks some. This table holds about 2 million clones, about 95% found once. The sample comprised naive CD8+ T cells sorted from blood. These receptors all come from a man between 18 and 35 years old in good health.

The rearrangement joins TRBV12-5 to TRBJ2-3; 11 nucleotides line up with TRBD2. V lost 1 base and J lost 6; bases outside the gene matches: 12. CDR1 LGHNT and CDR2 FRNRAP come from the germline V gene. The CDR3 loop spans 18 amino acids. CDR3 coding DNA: TGTGCTAGTGGTTTGGGGGGGACTAGCGGACCCCAGGGGGATACGCAGTATTTT. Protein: CASGLGGTSGPQGDTQYF.

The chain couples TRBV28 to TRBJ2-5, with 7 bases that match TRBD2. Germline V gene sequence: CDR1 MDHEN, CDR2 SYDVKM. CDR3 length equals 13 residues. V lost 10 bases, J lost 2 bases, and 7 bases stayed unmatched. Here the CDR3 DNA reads TGTGCCAATGCGGCGGGAGATCAAGAGACCCAGTACTTC. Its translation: CANAAGDQETQYF.

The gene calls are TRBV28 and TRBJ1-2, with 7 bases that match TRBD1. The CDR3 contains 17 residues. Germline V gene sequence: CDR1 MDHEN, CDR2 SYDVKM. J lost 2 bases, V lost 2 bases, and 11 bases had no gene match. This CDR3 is CASSLPGSGQLNYGYTF. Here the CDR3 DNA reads TGTGCCAGCAGTTTACCCGGGTCGGGACAGCTGAACTATGGCTACACCTTC.

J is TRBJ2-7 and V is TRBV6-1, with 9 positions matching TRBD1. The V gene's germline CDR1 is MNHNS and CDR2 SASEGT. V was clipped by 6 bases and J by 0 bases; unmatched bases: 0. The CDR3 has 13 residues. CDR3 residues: CASRDRGSYEQYF. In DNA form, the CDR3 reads TGTGCCAGCAGGGACAGGGGCTCCTACGAGCAGTACTTC.

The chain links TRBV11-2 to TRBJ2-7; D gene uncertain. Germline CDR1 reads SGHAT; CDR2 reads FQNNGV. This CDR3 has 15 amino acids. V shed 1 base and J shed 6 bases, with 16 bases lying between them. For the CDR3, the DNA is TGTGCCAGCAGCTTAGGAGCTAGTACAATTGTCGAGCAGTACTTC. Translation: CASSLGASTIVEQYF.

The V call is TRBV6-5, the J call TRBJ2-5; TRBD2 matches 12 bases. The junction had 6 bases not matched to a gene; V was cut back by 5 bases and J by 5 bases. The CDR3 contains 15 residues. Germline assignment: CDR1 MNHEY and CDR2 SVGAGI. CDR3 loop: CASSRLAGEGETQYF. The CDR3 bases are TGTGCCAGCAGTAGACTAGCGGGAGAGGGGGAGACCCAGTACTTC.

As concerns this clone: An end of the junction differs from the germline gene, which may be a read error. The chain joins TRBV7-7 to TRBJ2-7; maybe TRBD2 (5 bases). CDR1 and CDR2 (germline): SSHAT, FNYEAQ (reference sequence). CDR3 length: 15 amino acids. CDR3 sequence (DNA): TGTGCTAGCAGCGTTGGACTCAAGAGCTCCTACGAGCAGTACTTC. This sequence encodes CASSVGLKSSYEQYF.

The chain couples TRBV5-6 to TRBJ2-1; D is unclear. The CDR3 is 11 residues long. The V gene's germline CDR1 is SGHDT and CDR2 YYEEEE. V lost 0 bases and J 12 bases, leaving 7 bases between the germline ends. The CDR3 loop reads CASSLGAGQFF. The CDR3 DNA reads TGTGCCAGCAGCTTGGGGGCAGGGCAGTTCTTC.

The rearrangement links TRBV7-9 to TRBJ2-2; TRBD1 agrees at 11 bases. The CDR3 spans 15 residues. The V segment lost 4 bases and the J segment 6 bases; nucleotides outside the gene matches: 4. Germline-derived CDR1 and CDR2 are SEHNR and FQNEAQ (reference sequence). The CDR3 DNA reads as TGTGCCAGCAGCTGGGACAGGGGGTTTCCCGGGGAGCTGTTTTTT. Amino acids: CASSWDRGFPGELFF.

The CDR3 DNA sequence: TGTGCCAGCAGTCCCCCATTTGCGGGGGGTTACGATGAGCAGTTCTTC. Translated: CASSPPFAGGYDEQFF. The chain uses TRBV27 and TRBJ2-1, with 8 bases that match TRBD2. Trimming took 5 bases from V and 8 from J; bases not matched to a gene: 14. This CDR3 is 16 amino acids long. Germline V gene sequence: CDR1 MNHEY, CDR2 SMNVEV (reference sequence).

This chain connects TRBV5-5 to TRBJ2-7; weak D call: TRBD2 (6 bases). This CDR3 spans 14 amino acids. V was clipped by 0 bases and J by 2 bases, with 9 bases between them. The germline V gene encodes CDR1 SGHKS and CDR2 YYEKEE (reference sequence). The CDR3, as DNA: TGTGCCAGCAGCTTGGGACGGGAGACCTACGAGCAGTACTTC. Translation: CASSLGRETYEQYF.

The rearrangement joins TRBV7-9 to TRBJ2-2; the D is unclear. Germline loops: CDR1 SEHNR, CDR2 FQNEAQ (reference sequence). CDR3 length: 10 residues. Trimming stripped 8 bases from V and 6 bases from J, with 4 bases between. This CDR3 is CASGAGELFF. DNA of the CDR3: TGTGCCAGCGGAGCCGGGGAGCTGTTTTTT. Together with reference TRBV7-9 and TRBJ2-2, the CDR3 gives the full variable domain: DTGVSQNPRHKITKRGQNVTFRCDPISEHNRLYWYRQTLGQGPEFLTYFQNEAQLEKSRLLSDRFSAERPKGSFSTLEIQRTEQGDSAMYLCASGAGELFFGEGSRLTVL.

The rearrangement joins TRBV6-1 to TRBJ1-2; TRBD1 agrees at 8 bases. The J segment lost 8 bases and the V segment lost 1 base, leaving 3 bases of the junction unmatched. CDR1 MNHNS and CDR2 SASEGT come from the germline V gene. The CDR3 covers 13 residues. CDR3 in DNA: TGTGCCAGCAGTGAAGGACAGGGGAGAGGCTACACCTTC. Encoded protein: CASSEGQGRGYTF.

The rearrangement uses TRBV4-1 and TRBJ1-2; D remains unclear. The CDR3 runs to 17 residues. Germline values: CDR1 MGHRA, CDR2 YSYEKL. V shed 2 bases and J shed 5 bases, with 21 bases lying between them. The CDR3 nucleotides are TGCGCCAGCAGCCAATTCCCTCGGACGGGCGAAGGGTATGGCTACACCTTC. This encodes CASSQFPRTGEGYGYTF.

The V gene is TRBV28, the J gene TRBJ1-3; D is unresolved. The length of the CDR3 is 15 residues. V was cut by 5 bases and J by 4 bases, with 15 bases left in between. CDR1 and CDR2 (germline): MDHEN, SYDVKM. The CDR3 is CASSNPAGWGNTIYF. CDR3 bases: TGTGCCAGCAGTAACCCCGCCGGTTGGGGAAACACCATATATTTT.

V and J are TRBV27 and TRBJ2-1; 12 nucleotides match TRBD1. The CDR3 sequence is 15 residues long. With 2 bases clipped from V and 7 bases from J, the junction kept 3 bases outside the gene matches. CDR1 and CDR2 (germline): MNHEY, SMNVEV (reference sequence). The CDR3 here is CASSLGDRGLNEQFF. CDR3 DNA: TGTGCCAGCAGTTTAGGGGACAGGGGGCTGAATGAGCAGTTCTTC.

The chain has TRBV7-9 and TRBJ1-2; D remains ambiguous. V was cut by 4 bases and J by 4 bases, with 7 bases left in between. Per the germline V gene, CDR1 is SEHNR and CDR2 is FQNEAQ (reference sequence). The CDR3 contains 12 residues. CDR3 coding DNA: TGTGCCAGCAGCTCCGACACCTATGGCTACACCTTC. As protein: CASSSDTYGYTF.

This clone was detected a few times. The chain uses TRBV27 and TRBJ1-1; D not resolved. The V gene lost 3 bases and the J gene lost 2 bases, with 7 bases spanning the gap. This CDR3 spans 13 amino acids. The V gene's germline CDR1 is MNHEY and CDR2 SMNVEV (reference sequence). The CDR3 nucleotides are TGTGCCAGCAGTTTTTTCAGTAACACTGAAGCTTTCTTT. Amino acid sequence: CASSFFSNTEAFF.

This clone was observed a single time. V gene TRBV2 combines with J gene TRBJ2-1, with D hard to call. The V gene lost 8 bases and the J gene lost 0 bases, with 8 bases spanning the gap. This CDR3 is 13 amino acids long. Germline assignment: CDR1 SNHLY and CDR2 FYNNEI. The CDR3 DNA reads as TGTGCCAGCCAAGATTTCTCCTACAATGAGCAGTTCTTC. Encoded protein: CASQDFSYNEQFF.

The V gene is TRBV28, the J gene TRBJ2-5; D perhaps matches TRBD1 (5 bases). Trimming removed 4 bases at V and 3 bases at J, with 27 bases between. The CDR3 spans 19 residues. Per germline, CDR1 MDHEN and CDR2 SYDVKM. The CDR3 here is CASSYPGLSVSEDEETQYF. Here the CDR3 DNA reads TGTGCCAGCAGTTACCCAGGGTTATCCGTTTCGGAAGATGAAGAGACCCAGTACTTC.

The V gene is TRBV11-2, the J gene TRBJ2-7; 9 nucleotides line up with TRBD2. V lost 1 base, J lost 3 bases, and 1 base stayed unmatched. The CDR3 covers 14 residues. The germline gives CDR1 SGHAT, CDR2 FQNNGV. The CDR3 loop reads CASSLGTSDYEQYF. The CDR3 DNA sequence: TGTGCCAGCAGCTTAGGGACTAGCGACTACGAGCAGTACTTC.

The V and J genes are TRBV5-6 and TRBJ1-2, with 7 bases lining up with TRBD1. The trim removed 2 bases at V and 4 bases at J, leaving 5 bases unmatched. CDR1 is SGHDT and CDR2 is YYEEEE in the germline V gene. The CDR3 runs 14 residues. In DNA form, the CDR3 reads TGTGCCAGCAGCTTCCCAGGGGGTACCTATGGCTACACCTTC. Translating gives CASSFPGGTYGYTF. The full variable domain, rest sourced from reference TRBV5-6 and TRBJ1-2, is DAGVTQSPTHLIKTRGQQVTLRCSPKSGHDTVSWYQQALGQGPQFIFQYYEEEERQRGNFPDRFSGHQFPNYSSELNVNALLLGDSALYLCASSFPGGTYGYTFGSGTRLTVV.

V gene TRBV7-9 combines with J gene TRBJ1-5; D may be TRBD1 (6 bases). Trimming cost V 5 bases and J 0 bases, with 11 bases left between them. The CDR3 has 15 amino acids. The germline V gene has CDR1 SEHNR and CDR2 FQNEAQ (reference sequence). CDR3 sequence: CASSQQGNSNQPQHF. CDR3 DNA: TGTGCCAGCAGCCAACAGGGAAATAGCAATCAGCCCCAGCATTTT.

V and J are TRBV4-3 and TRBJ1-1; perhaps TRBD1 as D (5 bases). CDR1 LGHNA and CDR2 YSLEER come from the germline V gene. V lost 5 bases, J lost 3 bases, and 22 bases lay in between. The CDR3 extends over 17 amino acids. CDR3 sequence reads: CASSFGTTLTGDTEAFF. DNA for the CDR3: TGCGCCAGCAGCTTCGGTACGACTTTGACGGGGGACACTGAAGCTTTCTTT.

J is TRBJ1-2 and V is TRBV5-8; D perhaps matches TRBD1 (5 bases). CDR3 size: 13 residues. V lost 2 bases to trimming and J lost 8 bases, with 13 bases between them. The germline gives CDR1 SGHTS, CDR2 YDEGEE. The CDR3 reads CASSLVQGGGYTF. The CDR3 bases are TGTGCCAGCAGCTTAGTCCAGGGCGGGGGCTACACCTTC.

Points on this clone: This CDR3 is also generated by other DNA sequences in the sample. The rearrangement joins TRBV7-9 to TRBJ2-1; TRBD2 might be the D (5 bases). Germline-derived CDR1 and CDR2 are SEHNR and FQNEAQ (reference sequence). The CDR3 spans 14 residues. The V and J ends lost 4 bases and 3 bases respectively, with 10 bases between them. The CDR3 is CASSSPGDYNEQFF. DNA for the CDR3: TGTGCCAGCAGCTCGCCCGGGGACTACAATGAGCAGTTCTTC.